One and the same sample provided the 31 T cell receptor beta chains below, sequenced in a study of blood T cells in healthy people across ages. Primed by a sample-barcoded 5' primer and a J-beta primer mix, a second PCR proceeded for 7 to 11 cycles. TCRdb re-called the 5' RACE reads through MiXCR, storing one row per CDR3 protein. The data hold roughly 2 million distinct CDR3 sequences, with around 48% observed a single time. The sample taken for sequencing was blood. These receptors originate from a woman aged 40 to 49 in good health.

V usage is TRBV20-1 and J usage is TRBJ2-5; unclear D gene. Germline V CDR1 and CDR2: DFQATT, SNEGSKA (reference sequence). The CDR3 has 15 amino acids. Between the trimmed V and J ends, which lost 0 bases and 1 base, there was a span of 12 bases. The CDR3 spells CSARDPGRPQETQYF. CDR3 nucleotide sequence: TGCAGTGCTAGAGATCCCGGGCGGCCCCAAGAGACCCAGTACTTC.

This chain uses TRBV2 with TRBJ1-1; D is uncertain. CDR1 is SNHLY and CDR2 is FYNNEI in the germline V gene. Trimming shortened V by 0 bases and J by 9 bases, and 11 bases separated the two germline ends. The CDR3 has 13 amino acids. CDR3 in DNA: TGTGCCAGCAGTGAAGCGGACGGATCTAAAGCTTTCTTT. It yields the protein CASSEADGSKAFF.

This clonotype was counted between two and nine times. The V call is TRBV5-1, the J call TRBJ1-4; 7 positions agree with TRBD1. The V gene's germline CDR1 is SGHRS and CDR2 YFSETQ. The CDR3 runs to 15 residues. The V gene end was trimmed by 5 bases and the J gene end by 0 bases; junction bases not matched to a gene: 4. CDR3 DNA sequence: TGCGCCAGCAGTGAAGGGGGCGCAACTAATGAAAAACTGTTTTTT. Its translation is CASSEGGATNEKLFF.

The V and J genes are TRBV7-2 and TRBJ2-1; 7 bases map to TRBD2. This CDR3 spans 17 amino acids. Germline V gene sequence: CDR1 SGHTA, CDR2 FQGNSA. V lost 1 base to trimming and J lost 8 bases; unmatched junction nucleotides: 14. The CDR3 sequence is CASSLVAGRVGAYEQFF. DNA of the CDR3: TGTGCCAGCAGCTTAGTTGCGGGGAGGGTAGGTGCATATGAGCAGTTCTTC.

This clonotype has a handful of counts. This chain connects TRBV5-6 to TRBJ2-1, with 7 nucleotides matching TRBD2. Germline-derived CDR1 and CDR2 are SGHDT and YYEEEE. The CDR3 contains 15 residues. The trim removed 4 bases at V and 4 bases at J, leaving 8 bases unmatched. CDR3 nucleotide sequence: TGTGCCAGCAGCGATCCAGCGGGACCTTACAATGAGCAGTTCTTC. As protein: CASSDPAGPYNEQFF.

On this clonotype itself: At one end the junction does not follow the germline gene, possibly because of a read error. The chain is built from TRBV20-1 and TRBJ1-4, with 8 bases that match TRBD1. Germline V gene sequence: CDR1 DFQATT, CDR2 SNEGSKA (reference sequence). This CDR3 comprises 15 residues. The CDR3 is CSAGDWNRGAEKLFF. In DNA form, the CDR3 reads TGCAGTGCTGGAGATTGGAACAGGGGGGCGGAAAAACTGTTTTTT.

For this clonotype: One end of the junction does not line up with germline, which may come from a read error. CDR3 DNA: TGTGCCAGCAGTTTATACCTAGCGGGAACCTACAAGCAGTACTTC. Encoded protein: CASSLYLAGTYKQYF. The V gene is TRBV28, the J gene TRBJ2-7, with 9 bases matching TRBD2. The CDR3 contains 15 residues. In germline, CDR1 is MDHEN, CDR2 SYDVKM.

The chain has TRBV12-3 or TRBV12-4 and TRBJ2-1; no clear D. V was cut by 1 base and J by 6 bases, with 13 bases left in between. There are 15 residues in the CDR3. CDR3 sequence reads: CASSLEQRFGNEQFF. The CDR3 nucleotides read TGTGCCAGCAGTTTAGAACAGAGATTCGGCAATGAGCAGTTCTTC.

This clonotype has only a few counts. The chain couples TRBV5-1 to TRBJ2-1; 8 bases match TRBD1. V shed 5 bases, J shed 4 bases, and the junction held 8 bases outside the gene matches. The CDR3 consists of 15 residues. Germline V gene sequence: CDR1 SGHRS, CDR2 YFSETQ. CDR3 nucleotides: TGCGCCAGCAGGTCCGGGACAGGCACTTACAATGAGCAGTTCTTC. This translates into CASRSGTGTYNEQFF.

This clonotype was counted between two and nine times. The CDR3: CASSYSTARLEQYF. The CDR3 nucleotides read TGTGCCAGCAGTTACTCTACTGCTCGCCTCGAGCAGTACTTC. V gene TRBV6-5 combines with J gene TRBJ2-5, with D unresolved. The J call may be incorrect, as the DNA end agrees better with TRBJ2-7. The germline CDR1 and CDR2 sequences are MNHEY and SVGAGI. The CDR3 consists of 14 residues.

This rearrangement joins TRBV24-1 to TRBJ2-3; TRBD1 matches at 12 bases. There are 23 residues in the CDR3. The ends lost 5 bases at V and 0 bases at J; junction bases unmatched: 23. Germline loops: CDR1 KGHDR, CDR2 SFDVKD. CDR3 in amino acids: CATSGPAGQGASPGRPSTDTQYF. In nucleotides, the CDR3 is TGTGCCACCAGTGGCCCAGCGGGACAGGGGGCTTCCCCGGGACGACCTAGCACAGATACGCAGTATTTT.

The chain combines TRBV6-2 or TRBV6-3 with TRBJ2-3, with D possibly matching TRBD2 (5 bases). CDR3 length: 15 amino acids. Trimming removed 4 bases from V and 6 bases from J, with 17 bases in between. The germline V gene encodes CDR1 MNHEY and CDR2 SVGEGT. The DNA of the CDR3 is TGTGCCAGCAGTTCGCTAGCTCTGATCCGGGATACGCAGTATTTT. Its translation is CASSSLALIRDTQYF.

The gene calls are TRBV6-1 and TRBJ2-1; D call uncertain. The DNA end is more similar to TRBJ2-7, so the J call may be wrong. The germline CDR1 and CDR2 sequences are MNHNS and SASEGT. The CDR3 is 14 residues long. The CDR3 sequence is CASSERRLRNEQYF. DNA of the CDR3: TGTGCCAGCAGTGAAAGGCGGCTCCGCAATGAGCAGTACTTC.

This chain links TRBV3-1 with TRBJ2-7, with 9 bases aligning to TRBD1. V gave up 4 bases and J gave up 2 bases; unmatched junction bases: 9. There are 16 residues in the CDR3. Germline assignment: CDR1 LGHDT and CDR2 YNNKEL (reference sequence). The CDR3 here is CASSPYDRGITYEQYF. CDR3 sequence (DNA): TGTGCCAGCAGCCCTTACGACAGGGGGATCACCTACGAGCAGTACTTC.

To note about this clonotype: A read error may account for a junction end that differs from germline. The rearrangement links TRBV4-3 to TRBJ2-4; D remains unclear. The J call is in doubt because the DNA end fits TRBJ2-7 better. The CDR3 has 13 amino acids. The germline V gene encodes CDR1 LGHNA and CDR2 YSLEER. The CDR3 DNA reads as TGCGCCGGCAGCCAGTTTTTGGACTACGAGCAGTACTTC. Translation: CAGSQFLDYEQYF.

The chain is built from TRBV6-2 or TRBV6-3 and TRBJ2-7, with TRBD2 matching over 7 bases. This CDR3 contains 13 residues. CDR1 MNHEY and CDR2 SVGEGT come from the germline V gene. The V segment lost 6 bases and the J segment 3 bases; nucleotides outside the gene matches: 5. The CDR3 loop is CASRGGGRYEQYF. DNA of the CDR3: TGTGCCAGCAGGGGCGGGGGTCGCTACGAGCAGTACTTC.

V and J are TRBV7-6 and TRBJ2-7, with 9 bases lining up with TRBD1. Germline assignment: CDR1 SGHVS and CDR2 FNYEAQ. The J segment lost 6 bases and the V segment lost 5 bases, leaving 5 bases of the junction unmatched. The CDR3 is 13 residues long. CDR3 sequence (DNA): TGTGCCAGCAGCGTAGGGACAGGGAGCGAGCAGTACTTC. It translates to CASSVGTGSEQYF.

This rearrangement joins TRBV6-6 to TRBJ1-6; 9 bases are shared with TRBD1. Trimming took 5 bases from V and 9 from J; bases not matched to a gene: 8. The V gene's germline CDR1 is MNHNY and CDR2 SVGAGI (reference sequence). The CDR3 totals 15 residues. The DNA of the CDR3 is TGTGCCAGCAGTCCCGGGGGGACAGGGACTTCACCCCTCCACTTT. It codes for CASSPGGTGTSPLHF.

Concerning this clonotype: The junction departs from germline at one end; a sequencing error may be responsible. The V call is TRBV5-1, the J call TRBJ2-5, with D possibly being TRBD2 (6 bases). There are 15 residues in the CDR3. Looked up from germline, CDR1 is SGHRS and CDR2 is YFSETQ. CDR3 in DNA: TGTGCCAGCAGCTTAGCGGCGGGGTCGCAAGAGACCCAGTACTTC. Residues: CASSLAAGSQETQYF. The full variable domain, in which reference TRBV5-1 and TRBJ2-5 provide the parts outside the CDR3, is KAGVTQTPRYLIKTRGQQVTLSCSPISGHRSVSWYQQTPGQGLQFLFEYFSETQRNKGNFPGRFSGRQFSNSRSEMNVSTLELGDSALYLCASSLAAGSQETQYFGPGTRLLVL.

The J gene is TRBJ1-2, the V gene TRBV6-5; 8 bases are shared with TRBD1. The CDR3 spans 12 residues. The junction had 3 bases not matched to a gene; V was cut back by 5 bases and J by 7 bases. CDR1 MNHEY and CDR2 SVGAGI come from the germline V gene. CDR3 DNA: TGTGCCAGCAGTCCAGGGGGCGTTGGCTACACCTTC. It yields the protein CASSPGGVGYTF.

This clonotype is a singleton in its sample. J is TRBJ1-1 and V is TRBV3-1, with 7 bases fitting TRBD1. This CDR3 has 15 residues. Germline V CDR1 and CDR2: LGHDT, YNNKEL (reference sequence). V lost 5 bases and J lost 0; bases outside the gene matches: 6. This CDR3 is CASSYRQGMNTEAFF. The CDR3 DNA is TGTGCCAGCAGCTACCGACAGGGTATGAACACTGAAGCTTTCTTT.

This chain joins TRBV20-1 and TRBJ1-4; the D gene is possibly TRBD1 (5 bases). Germline assignment: CDR1 DFQATT and CDR2 SNEGSKA (reference sequence). V gave up 2 bases and J gave up 10 bases, with 14 bases separating them. The CDR3 is 13 amino acids. The CDR3 nucleotides read TGCAGTGCTAGAAGGGGAAGTGGCGGAAAACTGTTTTTT. Its protein product is CSARRGSGGKLFF.

This clonotype appeared a few times. This chain links TRBV28 with TRBJ2-1, with a possible D match to TRBD1 (6 bases). From germline, CDR1 is MDHEN and CDR2 SYDVKM. V gave up 6 bases and J gave up 10 bases, with 10 bases separating them. There are 11 residues in the CDR3. The CDR3 DNA reads TGTGCCAGCAGCTCAGGGGCCGAGCAGTTCTTC. As protein: CASSSGAEQFF.

The rearrangement uses TRBV7-2 and TRBJ2-3; weak D call: TRBD2 (6 bases). Germline CDR1 is SGHTA and CDR2 is FQGNSA. V lost 1 base and J lost 14, with 22 bases in between. The CDR3 totals 15 residues. CDR3 region: CASSLVSLAPDQAYF. CDR3 nucleotide sequence: TGTGCCAGCAGCTTAGTTTCTCTAGCGCCCGACCAGGCGTATTTT.

This clonotype was seen a single time. This sequence joins TRBV20-1 and TRBJ1-6, with TRBD1 as a possible D gene (5 bases). Germline V gene data show CDR1 as DFQATT and CDR2 as SNEGSKA (reference sequence). The CDR3 is 15 residues long. With 2 bases removed from V and 3 bases from J, the gap between germline ends came to 11 bases. CDR3 sequence reads: CSARTGILYNSPLHF. The CDR3 bases are TGCAGTGCTAGAACAGGCATTCTCTATAATTCACCCCTCCACTTT.

This clonotype was observed a handful of times. This sequence joins TRBV7-2 and TRBJ1-2, with D possibly matching TRBD1 (5 bases). Germline assignment: CDR1 SGHTA and CDR2 FQGNSA. Trimming pared 3 bases from V and 0 bases from J, leaving 8 bases between. There are 14 residues in the CDR3. The CDR3 is CASSFQGSNYGYTF. As DNA, the CDR3 is TGTGCCAGCAGCTTTCAGGGATCTAACTATGGCTACACCTTC. Complete variable domain (other parts from reference TRBV7-2 and TRBJ1-2): GAGVSQSPSNKVTEKGKDVELRCDPISGHTALYWYRQSLGQGLEFLIYFQGNSAPDKSGLPSDRFSAERTGGSVSTLTIQRTQQEDSAVYLCASSFQGSNYGYTFGSGTRLTVV.

This chain uses TRBV6-6 with TRBJ1-5; D call uncertain. The CDR3 loop spans 13 amino acids. CDR1 is MNHNY and CDR2 is SVGAGI in the germline V gene (reference sequence). V lost 7 bases, J lost 5 bases, and 12 bases lay in between. CDR3 DNA sequence: TGTGCCAGCACCGCCCAGTCCTATCAGCCCCAGCATTTT. Amino acids: CASTAQSYQPQHF.

The chain couples TRBV28 to TRBJ1-5; 8 bases map to TRBD1. CDR3 length: 15 residues. Looked up from germline, CDR1 is MDHEN and CDR2 is SYDVKM. J was trimmed by 6 bases and V by 5 bases; bases with no gene match: 9. The CDR3 here is CASSELTGEGQPQHF. CDR3 nucleotide sequence: TGTGCCAGCAGTGAACTGACAGGGGAGGGTCAGCCCCAGCATTTT.

This clonotype was picked up many times. V and J are TRBV27 and TRBJ2-6; D unclear. The CDR3 consists of 14 residues. Germline V CDR1 and CDR2: MNHEY, SMNVEV (reference sequence). The ends were cut back, 3 bases at V and 4 bases at J, with 7 bases in the middle. CDR3 DNA sequence: TGTGCCAGCAGTTTTGCGCGGGGGGCCAACGTCCTGACTTTC. Translation: CASSFARGANVLTF.

The chain couples TRBV10-3 to TRBJ2-3; the D gene could be TRBD1 or TRBD2 (7 bases each). The V gene's germline CDR1 is ENHRY and CDR2 SYGVKD. Trimming pared 0 bases from V and 5 bases from J, leaving 15 bases between. The length of the CDR3 is 16 residues. The CDR3 DNA reads TGTGCCATCAGTGAGTCTGGGAGGGGGCGCAGAGATACGCAGTATTTT. Amino acid sequence: CAISESGRGRRDTQYF.

This chain links TRBV7-2 with TRBJ1-5, with D perhaps TRBD1 (5 bases). The CDR3 contains 16 residues. Germline CDR1 is SGHTA and CDR2 is FQGNSA. The V end lost 5 bases, the J end lost 5 bases, and 19 bases lay between the germline ends. CDR3 residues: CASSPGRAGWDQPQHF. The CDR3, as DNA: TGTGCCAGCAGCCCCGGCCGGGCAGGGTGGGATCAGCCCCAGCATTTT.